This T cell receptor (beta chain) was sequenced for a study of cytomegalovirus exposure and HLA in healthy donors. Regarding this clone: Its matching antigen is unknown.

Overall study results and limits: Later analysis associated a missense DCLRE1C variant with TCR beta V- and J-gene trimming. Segments of the TCR beta V type were, in most cases, productive about 87% or about 30% of the time in an earlier analysis. Exclusion as indistinguishable affected some V segments, including TRBV6-2 and TRBV6-3.

Amplification used 60 Vbeta primers and 13 Jbeta primers. The protocol was immunoSEQ multiplex PCR, while the TCRdb copy is restricted to in-frame clones and leaves out a portion. This table holds 150,000 to 200,000 clones, 70% to 80% found once. CDR3 length: 13 residues. V trimming: 5 bases; J trimming: 6 bases; junction bases outside the gene matches: 5. Germline CDR1 SGDLS, CDR2 YYNGEE. V and J are TRBV9 and TRBJ2-3; 8 nucleotides align to TRBD1. This receptor was taken from a woman aged 45-60 years in good health and CMV-seronegative. The sequenced sample was PBMCs. This CDR3 is CASRTQGADTQYF. The CDR3 region has the DNA TGTGCCAGCAGAACCCAGGGGGCGGATACGCAGTATTTT.